This TCR beta chain comes out of a study of siplizumab effects on memory and regulatory T cells. The study's findings and limits: There appeared to be greater diversity in naive T cells than in memory cells, and naive T cells seemed major contributors to the alloresponse. Assignment to unstimulated subsets succeeded for only a minor fraction of the alloreactive clones. Mappable CD4+ clones that were alloreactive averaged around 70% Treg-derived with siplizumab versus roughly 27% in controls. Tregs proliferating in siplizumab cultures lacked confirmation of their suppressive function.

This clone has a handful of counts. Its target is not known. Responder and stimulator cells in the mixed lymphocyte reaction were cultured together for more than five days at 37°C. Only in-frame clones appear in the TCRdb table, and some are missing; sequencing was by immunoSEQ multiplex PCR. The sample holds roughly 18,000 clones, 45% to 60% seen once. CDR3 length: 13 residues. The junction had 8 bases not matched to a gene; V was cut back by 10 bases and J by 4 bases. The germline CDR1 and CDR2 sequences are MNHNS and SASEGT. The receptor was derived from a human donor in good health; the cells came from an allogeneic mixed lymphocyte reaction. The chain is built from TRBV6-1 and TRBJ1-2, with 8 positions matching TRBD1. The sample comprised CFSE-low (dividing) CD4+ T cells sorted from an allogeneic mixed lymphocyte reaction. The CDR3 here is CAMEDRVGYGYTF. CDR3 in DNA: TGTGCCATGGAGGACAGGGTAGGCTATGGCTACACCTTC.